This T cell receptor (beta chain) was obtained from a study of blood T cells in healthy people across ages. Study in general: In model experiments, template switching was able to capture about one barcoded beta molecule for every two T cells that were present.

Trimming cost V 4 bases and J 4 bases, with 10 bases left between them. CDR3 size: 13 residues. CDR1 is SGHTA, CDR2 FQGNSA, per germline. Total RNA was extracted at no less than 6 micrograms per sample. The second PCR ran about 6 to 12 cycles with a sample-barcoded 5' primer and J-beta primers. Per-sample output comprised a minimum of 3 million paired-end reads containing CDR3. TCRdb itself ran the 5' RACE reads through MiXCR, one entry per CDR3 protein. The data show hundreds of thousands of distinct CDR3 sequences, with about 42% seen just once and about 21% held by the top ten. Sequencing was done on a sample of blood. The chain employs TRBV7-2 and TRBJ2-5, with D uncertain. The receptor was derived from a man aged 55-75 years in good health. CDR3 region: CASSSGPTETQYF. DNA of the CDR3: TGTGCCAGCAGCTCGGGCCCGACAGAGACCCAGTACTTC. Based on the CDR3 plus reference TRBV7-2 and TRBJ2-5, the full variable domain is GAGVSQSPSNKVTEKGKDVELRCDPISGHTALYWYRQSLGQGLEFLIYFQGNSAPDKSGLPSDRFSAERTGGSVSTLTIQRTQQEDSAVYLCASSSGPTETQYFGPGTRLLVL.